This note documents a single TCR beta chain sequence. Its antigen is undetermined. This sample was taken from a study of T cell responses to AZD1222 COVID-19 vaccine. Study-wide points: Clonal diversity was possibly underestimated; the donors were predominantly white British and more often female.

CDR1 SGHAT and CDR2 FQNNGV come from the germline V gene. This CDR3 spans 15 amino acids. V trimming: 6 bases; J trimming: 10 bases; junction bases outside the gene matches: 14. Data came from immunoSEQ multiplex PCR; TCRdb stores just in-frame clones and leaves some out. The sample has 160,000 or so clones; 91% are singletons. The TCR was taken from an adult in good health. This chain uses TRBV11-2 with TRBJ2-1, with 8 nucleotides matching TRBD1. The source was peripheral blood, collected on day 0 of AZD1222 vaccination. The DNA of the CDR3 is TGTGCCAGCAGACCATACGCCAGGGGGCCAAAAGAGCAGTTCTTC. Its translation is CASRPYARGPKEQFF. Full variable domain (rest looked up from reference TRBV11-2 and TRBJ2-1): EAGVAQSPRYKIIEKRQSVAFWCNPISGHATLYWYQQILGQGPKLLIQFQNNGVVDDSQLPKDRFSAERLKGVDSTLKIQPAKLEDSAVYLCASRPYARGPKEQFFGPGTRLTVL.